Below, 10 T cell receptor beta chains from the same sample are listed, as sequenced in a study of OX40 agonist ivuxolimab in advanced cancers. Only in-frame clones appear in the TCRdb table, and some are missing; sequencing was by immunoSEQ multiplex PCR. In the table there are approximately 61,000 clones, 70% to 90% of which are singletons. The sample was CD4+ or CD8+ T cells sorted from blood, taken in a trial of the OX40 agonist ivuxolimab. The receptors stem from an adult with an advanced solid tumor such as melanoma, head and neck, liver or kidney cancer.

V and J are TRBV10-2 and TRBJ2-1, with D maybe TRBD1 (5 bases). The germline gives CDR1 WSHSY, CDR2 SAAADI. This CDR3 comprises 13 residues. The ends were cut back, 3 bases at V and 10 bases at J, with 13 bases in the middle. In DNA form, the CDR3 reads TGCGCCAGCAGTGAACTGGCAGGGATCGAGCAGTTCTTC. It codes for CASSELAGIEQFF.

The rearrangement uses TRBV5-6 and TRBJ1-5; a possible D gene is TRBD1 (6 bases). V dropped 2 bases and J dropped 3 bases, with 18 bases sitting between them. Per the germline V gene, CDR1 is SGHDT and CDR2 is YYEEEE. The CDR3 is 17 residues long. CDR3 nucleotides: TGTGCCAGCAGCTTTGGAGGCCCCACAGGGTCCAATCAGCCCCAGCATTTT. It is translated as CASSFGGPTGSNQPQHF.

For the CDR3, the DNA is TGCGCCAGCAGCACGACGACACTAATGAACACTGAAGCTTTCTTT. Amino acid sequence: CASSTTTLMNTEAFF. The chain recombines TRBV4-3 with TRBJ1-1, with no clear D. The V end was cut by 5 bases, the J end by 0 bases, with 13 bases between. Germline CDR1 reads LGHNA; CDR2 reads YSLEER. CDR3 length: 15 residues.

The chain carries TRBV4-2 and TRBJ1-5; perhaps TRBD1 as D (6 bases). Germline V lookup: CDR1 LGHNA, CDR2 YNFKEQ. V was cut by 0 bases and J by 5 bases, with 11 bases left in between. This CDR3 region has 15 residues. CDR3 loop: CASSQDRGGHQPQHF. The DNA of the CDR3 is TGTGCCAGCAGCCAAGATCGGGGGGGCCATCAGCCCCAGCATTTT.

The V and J genes are TRBV5-6 and TRBJ2-6, with a possible D match to TRBD2 (6 bases). The CDR3 contains 18 residues. CDR1 and CDR2 from the germline V gene are SGHDT and YYEEEE. Trimming shortened V by 0 bases and J by 2 bases, and 15 bases separated the two germline ends. The CDR3 coding sequence is TGTGCCAGCAGCTTGGATGGGACTTCGGGTCCTGGGGCCAACGTCCTGACTTTC. Its protein product is CASSLDGTSGPGANVLTF.

The rearrangement links TRBV5-1 to TRBJ1-1, with D unclear. CDR1 and CDR2 from the germline V gene are SGHRS and YFSETQ. CDR3 length: 15 residues. The ends were cut back, 0 bases at V and 4 bases at J, with 13 bases in the middle. The CDR3 region is CASSLAGEVGTEAFF. CDR3 DNA sequence: TGCGCCAGCAGCTTGGCTGGGGAAGTTGGCACTGAAGCTTTCTTT.

This clone showed up just once. V is TRBV6-5 and J is TRBJ2-7; 8 bases are a match to TRBD1. This CDR3 comprises 14 residues. Germline CDR1 reads MNHEY; CDR2 reads SVGAGI. V lost 2 bases, J lost 1 base, and 1 base stayed unmatched. The CDR3 nucleotides are TGTGCCAGCAGTTACGGGGACAGGTCCTACGAGCAGTACTTC. It yields the protein CASSYGDRSYEQYF.

This chain links TRBV7-3 with TRBJ2-7; D ambiguous. The CDR3 sequence is 14 residues long. CDR1 SGHTA and CDR2 FQGTGA come from the germline V gene. V gave up 1 base and J gave up 3 bases, with 10 bases separating them. CDR3 nucleotides: TGTGCCAGCAGCTTAATCCAGGACGGCTACGAGCAGTACTTC. Translating gives CASSLIQDGYEQYF. Full variable domain (missing parts from reference TRBV7-3 and TRBJ2-7): GAGVSQTPSNKVTEKGKYVELRCDPISGHTALYWYRQSLGQGPEFLIYFQGTGAADDSGLPNDRFFAVRPEGSVSTLKIQRTERGDSAVYLCASSLIQDGYEQYFGPGTRLTVT.

This clone was detected only once. The rearrangement links TRBV11-3 to TRBJ1-1, with 7 bases matching TRBD1. In germline, CDR1 is SGHNT, CDR2 YENEEA. The CDR3 is 16 amino acids. Losses at the gene ends were 1 base for V and 4 bases for J; bases not matched to a gene: 9. The DNA for the CDR3 is TGTGCCAGCAGCTTAGCCCACAGGGGTGTAGGCACTGAAGCTTTCTTT. Translation gives CASSLAHRGVGTEAFF.

J is TRBJ1-1 and V is TRBV2; 10 bases line up with TRBD1. Trimming removed 1 base from V and 1 base from J; junction bases left unmatched: 0. The germline V gene has CDR1 SNHLY and CDR2 FYNNEI. This CDR3 region has 15 residues. The CDR3 region has the DNA TGTGCCAGCAGTGAAGGACAGGGGGCGAACACTGAAGCTTTCTTT. Its translation is CASSEGQGANTEAFF.